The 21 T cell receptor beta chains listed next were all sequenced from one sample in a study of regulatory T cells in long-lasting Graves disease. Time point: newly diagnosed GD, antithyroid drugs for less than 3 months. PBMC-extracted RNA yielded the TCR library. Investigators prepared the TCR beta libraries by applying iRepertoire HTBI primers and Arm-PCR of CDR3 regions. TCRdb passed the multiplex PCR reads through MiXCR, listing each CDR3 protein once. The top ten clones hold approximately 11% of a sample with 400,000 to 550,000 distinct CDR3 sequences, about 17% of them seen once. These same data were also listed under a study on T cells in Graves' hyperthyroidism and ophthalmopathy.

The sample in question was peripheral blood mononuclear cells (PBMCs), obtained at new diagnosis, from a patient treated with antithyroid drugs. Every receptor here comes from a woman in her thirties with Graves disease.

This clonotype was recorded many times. The CDR3 sequence: CASTDSGELFF. As DNA, the CDR3 is TGCGCCAGCACGGATTCCGGGGAGCTGTTTTTT. The chain employs TRBV5-1 and TRBJ2-2; no clear D gene. Trimming stripped 6 bases from V and 6 bases from J, with 6 bases between. The length of the CDR3 is 11 residues. Germline V gene lookup returns CDR1 SGHRS and CDR2 YFSETQ.

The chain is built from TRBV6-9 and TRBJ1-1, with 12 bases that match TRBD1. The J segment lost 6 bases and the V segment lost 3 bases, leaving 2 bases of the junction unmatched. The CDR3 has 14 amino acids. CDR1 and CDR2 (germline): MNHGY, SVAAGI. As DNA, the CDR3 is TGTGCCAGCAGTTACGGGGACAGGGGGCCTGAAGCTTTCTTT. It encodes CASSYGDRGPEAFF.

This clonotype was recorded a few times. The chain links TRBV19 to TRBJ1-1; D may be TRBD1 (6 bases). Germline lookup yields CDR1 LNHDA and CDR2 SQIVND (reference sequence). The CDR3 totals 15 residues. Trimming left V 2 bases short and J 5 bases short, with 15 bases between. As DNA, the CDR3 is TGTGCCAGTAGTATAAGTGGGGGCTCGGTTACTGAAGCTTTCTTT. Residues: CASSISGGSVTEAFF.

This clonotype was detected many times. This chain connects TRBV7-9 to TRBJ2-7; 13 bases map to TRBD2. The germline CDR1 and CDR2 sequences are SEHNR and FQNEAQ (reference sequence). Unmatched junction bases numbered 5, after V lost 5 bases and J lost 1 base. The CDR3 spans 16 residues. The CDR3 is CASSGGTSGMSYEQYF. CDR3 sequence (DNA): TGTGCCAGCAGCGGGGGGACTAGCGGGATGTCCTACGAGCAGTACTTC.

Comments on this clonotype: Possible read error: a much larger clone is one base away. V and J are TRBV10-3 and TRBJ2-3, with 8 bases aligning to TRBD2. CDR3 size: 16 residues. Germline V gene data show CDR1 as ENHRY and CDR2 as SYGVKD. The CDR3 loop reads CAISKSGGLPTDTQYF. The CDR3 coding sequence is TGTGCCATCAGTAAGTCGGGGGGGCTACCCACAGATACGCAGTATTTT.

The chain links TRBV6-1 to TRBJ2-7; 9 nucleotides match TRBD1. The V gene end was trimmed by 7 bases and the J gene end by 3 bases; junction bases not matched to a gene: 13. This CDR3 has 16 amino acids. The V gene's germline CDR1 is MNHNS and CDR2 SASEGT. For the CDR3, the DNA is TGTGCCAGCACCATCCCCCCCGGGACAGGGATCTACGAGCAGTACTTC. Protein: CASTIPPGTGIYEQYF.

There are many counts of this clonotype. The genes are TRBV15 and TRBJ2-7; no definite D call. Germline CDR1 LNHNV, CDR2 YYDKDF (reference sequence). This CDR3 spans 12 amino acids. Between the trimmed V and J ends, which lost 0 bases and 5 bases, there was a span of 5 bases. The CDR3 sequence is CATSRDNHEQYF. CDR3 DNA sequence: TGTGCCACCAGCAGAGATAACCACGAGCAGTACTTC. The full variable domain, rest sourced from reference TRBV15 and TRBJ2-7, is DAMVIQNPRYQVTQFGKPVTLSCSQTLNHNVMYWYQQKSSQAPKLLFHYYDKDFNNEADTPDNFQSRRPNTSFCFLDIRSPGLGDTAMYLCATSRDNHEQYFGPGTRLTVT.

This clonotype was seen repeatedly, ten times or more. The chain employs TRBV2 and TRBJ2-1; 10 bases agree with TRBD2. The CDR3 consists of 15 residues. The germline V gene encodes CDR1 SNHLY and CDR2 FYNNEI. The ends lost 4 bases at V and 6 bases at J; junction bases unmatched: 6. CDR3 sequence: CASSAGTSGTNEQFF. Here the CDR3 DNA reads TGTGCCAGCAGTGCCGGTACTAGCGGGACCAATGAGCAGTTCTTC.

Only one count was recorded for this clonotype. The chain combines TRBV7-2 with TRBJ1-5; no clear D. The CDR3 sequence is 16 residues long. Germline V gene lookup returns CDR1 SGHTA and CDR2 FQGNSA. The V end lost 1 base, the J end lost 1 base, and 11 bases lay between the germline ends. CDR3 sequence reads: CASSLGFRGSNQPQHF. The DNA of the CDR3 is TGTGCCAGCAGCTTAGGGTTTAGAGGGAGCAATCAGCCCCAGCATTTT.

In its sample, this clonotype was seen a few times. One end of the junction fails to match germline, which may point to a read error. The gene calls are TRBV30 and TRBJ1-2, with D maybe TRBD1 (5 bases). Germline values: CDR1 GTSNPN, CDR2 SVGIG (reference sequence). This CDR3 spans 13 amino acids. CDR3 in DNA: TGTGCCTGGAGCTCGAGGGGTAACTGTGGCTACACCTTC. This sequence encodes CAWSSRGNCGYTF.

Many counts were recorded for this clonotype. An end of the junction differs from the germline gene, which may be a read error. The CDR3 here is CASSLGLAENTGELFF. DNA of the CDR3: TGTGCCAGCAGCTTAGGGCTAGCGGAGAACACCGGGGAGCTGTTTTTT. V is TRBV12-3 or TRBV12-4 and J is TRBJ2-2, with 7 bases fitting TRBD2. The CDR3 has 16 amino acids.

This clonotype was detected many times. The CDR3 region is CASSQEGLAGVGDEQYF. Written as DNA, the CDR3 is TGTGCCAGCAGCCAAGAGGGACTAGCGGGAGTTGGCGACGAGCAGTACTTC. The V and J genes are TRBV4-2 and TRBJ2-7; the match to TRBD2 covers 14 bases. V trimming: 0 bases; J trimming: 5 bases; junction bases outside the gene matches: 6. This CDR3 has 17 residues. Per germline, CDR1 LGHNA and CDR2 YNFKEQ.

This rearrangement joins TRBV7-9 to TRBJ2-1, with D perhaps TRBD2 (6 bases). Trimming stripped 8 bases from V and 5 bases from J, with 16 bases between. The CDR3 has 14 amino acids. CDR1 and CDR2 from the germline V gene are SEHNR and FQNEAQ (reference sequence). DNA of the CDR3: TGTGCCAGCCTGTCCCGGGGACTTGACAATGAGCAGTTCTTC. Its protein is CASLSRGLDNEQFF.

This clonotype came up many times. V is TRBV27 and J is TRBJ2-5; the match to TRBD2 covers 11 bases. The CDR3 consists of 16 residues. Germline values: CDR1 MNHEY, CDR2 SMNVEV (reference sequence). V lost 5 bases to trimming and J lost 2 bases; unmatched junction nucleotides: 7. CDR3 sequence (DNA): TGTGCCAGCAGTAGATACTTAGCGGGAGGGCAAGAGACCCAGTACTTC. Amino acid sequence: CASSRYLAGGQETQYF.

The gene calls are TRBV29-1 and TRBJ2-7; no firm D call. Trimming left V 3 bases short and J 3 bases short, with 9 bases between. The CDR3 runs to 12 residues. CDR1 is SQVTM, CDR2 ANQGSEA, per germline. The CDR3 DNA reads TGCAGCGTTGATGGCCCAGACTACGAGCAGTACTTC. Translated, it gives CSVDGPDYEQYF.

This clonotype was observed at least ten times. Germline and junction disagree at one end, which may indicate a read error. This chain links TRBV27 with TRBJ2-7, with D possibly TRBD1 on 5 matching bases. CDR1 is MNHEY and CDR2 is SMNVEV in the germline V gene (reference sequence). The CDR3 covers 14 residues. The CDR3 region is CASSSRRTTYGQYF. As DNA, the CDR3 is TGTGCCAGCAGTTCCCGTAGGACAACCTACGGGCAGTACTTC.

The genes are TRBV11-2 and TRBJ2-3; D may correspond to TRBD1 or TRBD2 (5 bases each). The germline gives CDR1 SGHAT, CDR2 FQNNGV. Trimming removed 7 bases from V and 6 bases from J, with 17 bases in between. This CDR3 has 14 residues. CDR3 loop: CASTYPGAADTQYF. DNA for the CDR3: TGTGCCAGCACCTACCCCGGGGCGGCGGATACGCAGTATTTT. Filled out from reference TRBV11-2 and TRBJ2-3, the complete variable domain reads EAGVAQSPRYKIIEKRQSVAFWCNPISGHATLYWYQQILGQGPKLLIQFQNNGVVDDSQLPKDRFSAERLKGVDSTLKIQPAKLEDSAVYLCASTYPGAADTQYFGPGTRLTVL.

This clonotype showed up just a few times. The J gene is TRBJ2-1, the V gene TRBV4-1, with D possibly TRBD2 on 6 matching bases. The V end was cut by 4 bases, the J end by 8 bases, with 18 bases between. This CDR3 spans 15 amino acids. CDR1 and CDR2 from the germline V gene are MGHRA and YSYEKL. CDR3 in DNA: TGCGCCAGCAGCCCCTCTTTTACTAGCACCCATGAGCAGTTCTTC. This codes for CASSPSFTSTHEQFF.

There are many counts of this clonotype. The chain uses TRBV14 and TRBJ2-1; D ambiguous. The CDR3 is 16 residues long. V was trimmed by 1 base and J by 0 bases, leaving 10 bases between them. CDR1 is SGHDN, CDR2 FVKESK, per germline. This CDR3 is CASSQVYWSSYNEQFF. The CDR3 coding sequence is TGTGCCAGCAGCCAAGTCTACTGGAGCTCCTACAATGAGCAGTTCTTC.

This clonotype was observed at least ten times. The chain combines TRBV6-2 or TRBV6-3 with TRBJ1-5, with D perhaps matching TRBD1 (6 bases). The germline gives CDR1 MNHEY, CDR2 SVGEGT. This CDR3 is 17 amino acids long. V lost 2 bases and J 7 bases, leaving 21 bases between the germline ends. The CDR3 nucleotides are TGTGCCAGCAGTTACCCACTTCGGGGGGCGACGGCCCAGCCCCAGCATTTT. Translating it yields CASSYPLRGATAQPQHF.

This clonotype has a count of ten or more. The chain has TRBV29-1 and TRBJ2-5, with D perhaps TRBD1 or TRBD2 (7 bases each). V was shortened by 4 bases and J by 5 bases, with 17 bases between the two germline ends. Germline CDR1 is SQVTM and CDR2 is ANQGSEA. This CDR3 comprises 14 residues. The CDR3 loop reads CSVGSGGAGETQYF. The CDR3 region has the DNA TGCAGCGTTGGATCAGGGGGGGCGGGGGAGACCCAGTACTTC.